Listed below are T cell receptor beta chains from one sample, sequenced in a study of memory CD4+ T cells and cytomegalovirus serostatus. TCRdb's copy holds only in-frame clones and misses some; the assay was immunoSEQ multiplex PCR. Altogether 45,000 to 65,000 clones are present, 65% to 80% being singletons, with the ten largest covering about 1.5%. The sequencing input was memory CD4+ T cells from blood. These receptors originate from an adult in good health and CMV-seropositive. CDR3s leave out the opening cysteine and the closing phenylalanine or tryptophan.

v_call	j_call	cdr3_aa
TRBV19	TRBJ1-3	ASSLGDSRNTIY
TRBV10-1	TRBJ2-1	ASSDFEGNNEQF
TRBV14	TRBJ2-7	ASSPWGTGGPYEQY
TRBV5-1	TRBJ2-6	ASSAQGGGANVLT
TRBV7-2	TRBJ1-2	ASSLESKGYGYT
TRBV6-1	TRBJ2-7	ASSAAGGPYEQY
TRBV5-1	TRBJ2-7	ASTWTGGSYEQY
TRBV5-1	TRBJ2-5	ASSLASGEETQY
TRBV5-1	TRBJ2-5	ASSLSGTGQETQY
TRBV4-3	TRBJ1-2	ASSQEMGGSYGYT
TRBV2	TRBJ2-3	ASSERGGSVDTQY
TRBV21-1	TRBJ1-5	ASSRRSGTLDQPQH
TRBV5-4	TRBJ1-2	ASSVSGTGVFNGYT
TRBV7-2	TRBJ2-2	ASRPGARSGELF
TRBV27	TRBJ2-3	ASSQDSLRLDTQY
TRBV7-2	TRBJ1-3	ASSLDRGGRNTIY
TRBV7-9	TRBJ2-6	ASSFDPSGANVLT
TRBV23-1	TRBJ2-7	ASGRDSYEQY
TRBV7-2	TRBJ2-7	ASRPGSSYEQY
TRBV5-1	TRBJ1-1	ASSLVAQNTEAF
TRBV5-1	TRBJ2-2	ASSPGGTGELF
TRBV6-4	TRBJ1-2	ASSFPGLETGTNYGYT
TRBV19	TRBJ1-3	ASRDTALGNTIY
TRBV6-5	TRBJ1-2	ASSYTGSYGYT
TRBV4-2	TRBJ2-3	ASSQAFKGTDTQY
TRBV5-6	TRBJ1-1	ASSPTGGDTEAF
TRBV6-1	TRBJ1-1	ASRPTRAHTEAF